This TCR beta chain was identified during a study of blood T cell repertoires in COVID-19. Whole-study context: The United States, Italy and Spain were the sources of the acute and convalescent COVID-19 samples. PBMCs, B-cell-depleted T cells, or T cells provided the cDNA or gDNA that made up the material.

This CDR3 comprises 13 residues. CDR1 is SEHNR and CDR2 is FQNEAQ in the germline V gene (reference sequence). V lost 4 bases to trimming and J lost 5 bases, with 11 bases between them. In the original processing: Nucleated cell number was recorded as an estimate derived from reference gene primer amplification. Assay: immunoSEQ multiplex PCR; the TCRdb copy retains only in-frame clones and omits some. The V and J calls and clone size are taken from that table; D and trimming were inferred from the DNA. The sample consists of about 62,000 clones, about nine tenths of them appearing once. This chain connects TRBV7-9 to TRBJ1-2; no reliable D call. The source material was peripheral blood. This TCR came from a woman older than 75 with acute or convalescent COVID-19. Here the CDR3 DNA reads TGTGCCAGCAGCTCTACCCAGGTTTATGGCTACACCTTC. Protein sequence: CASSSTQVYGYTF.